This T cell receptor (beta chain) was identified during a study of T cell clones after liver transplantation. Produced via immunoSEQ multiplex PCR; TCRdb's table is partial and in-frame only. Found here are more than 95,000 clones, 90% of them singletons; the top ten hold 0.83%. The sequences come from CD4+ T cells from blood, collected 12 months after liver transplant. This sequence originates from a human patient who received a liver transplant. T cells may partly derive from the graft donor.

In nucleotides, the CDR3 is TGTGCCAGTAGTATCCCGGTCACCGGGACAGGGAATGAAAAACTGTTTTTT. Translation: CASSIPVTGTGNEKLFF. The chain couples TRBV19 to TRBJ1-4; 9 nucleotides align to TRBD1. Unmatched junction bases numbered 10, after V lost 3 bases and J lost 5 bases. This CDR3 contains 17 residues. The V gene's germline CDR1 is LNHDA and CDR2 SQIVND (reference sequence).